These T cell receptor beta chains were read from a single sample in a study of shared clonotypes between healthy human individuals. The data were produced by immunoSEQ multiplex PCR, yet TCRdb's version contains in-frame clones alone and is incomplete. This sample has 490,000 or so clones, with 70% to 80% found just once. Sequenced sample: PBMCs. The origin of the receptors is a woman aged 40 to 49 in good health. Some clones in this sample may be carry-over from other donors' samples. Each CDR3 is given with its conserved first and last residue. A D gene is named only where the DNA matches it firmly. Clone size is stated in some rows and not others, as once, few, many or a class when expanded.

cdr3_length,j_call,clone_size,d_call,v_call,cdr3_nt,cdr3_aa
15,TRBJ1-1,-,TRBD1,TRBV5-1,TGCGCCAGCAGGACTGGGACAGGGTCGAACACTGAAGCTTTCTTT,CASRTGTGSNTEAFF
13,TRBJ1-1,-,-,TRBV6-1,TGTGCCAGCAGTGTTGTTGGACGGACTGAAGCTTTCTTT,CASSVVGRTEAFF
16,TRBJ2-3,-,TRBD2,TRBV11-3,TGTGCCAGCAGCCATACGGGACTAGCGGGCGCAGATACGCAGTATTTT,CASSHTGLAGADTQYF
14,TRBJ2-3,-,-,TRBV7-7,TGTGCCAGCAGCTTAGAGTCAGCGTCAGATACGCAGTATTTT,CASSLESASDTQYF
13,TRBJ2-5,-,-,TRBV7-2,TGTGCCAGCAGCCAACAGGGCCAAGAGACCCAGTACTTC,CASSQQGQETQYF
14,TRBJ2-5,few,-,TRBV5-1,TGCGCCAGCAGCTTTGGCAGGGGCGAAGAGACCCAGTACTTC,CASSFGRGEETQYF
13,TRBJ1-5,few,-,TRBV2,TGTGCCAGCAGTGAATTTTATGGACAGCCCCAGCATTTT,CASSEFYGQPQHF
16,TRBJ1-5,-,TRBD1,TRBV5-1,TGCGCCAGCAGCTTGGAAGGGACAGGGGGAAATCAGCCCCAGCATTTT,CASSLEGTGGNQPQHF
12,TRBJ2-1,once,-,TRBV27,TGTGCCAGCAGAACTAGACTGAATGAGCAGTTCTTC,CASRTRLNEQFF
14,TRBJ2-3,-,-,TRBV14,TGTGCCAGCAGCCAAGATGCGAGCACAGATACGCAGTATTTT,CASSQDASTDTQYF
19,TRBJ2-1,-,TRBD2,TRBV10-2,TGCGCCAGCTGGCCTACTCCTTTCGCCTCTAGCGGGAGTTACAATGAGCAGTTCTTC,CASWPTPFASSGSYNEQFF
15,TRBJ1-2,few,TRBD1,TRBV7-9,TGTGCCAGCAGCTTAGCGGGACAGCTCAACTATGGCTACACCTTC,CASSLAGQLNYGYTF
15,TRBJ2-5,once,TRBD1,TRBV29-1,TGCAGCGCACGGGACAGAAAGGTTACCCAAGAGACCCAGTACTTC,CSARDRKVTQETQYF
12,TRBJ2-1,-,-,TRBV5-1,TGCGCCAGCAGCTTGGACAAAAATGAGCAGTTCTTC,CASSLDKNEQFF
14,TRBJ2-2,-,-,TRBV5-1,TGCGCCAGCAGCTTGGATGTGGGAACCGGGGAGCTGTTTTTT,CASSLDVGTGELFF
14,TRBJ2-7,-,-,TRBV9,TGCGCCAGCAGCGTAAGCAGATTGCCGGGCGAGCAGTACTTC,CASSVSRLPGEQYF
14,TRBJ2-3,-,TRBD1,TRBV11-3,TGTGCCAGCAGCTTAGAAAGGGGGCAGGATACGCAGTATTTT,CASSLERGQDTQYF
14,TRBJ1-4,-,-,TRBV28,TGTGCCAGCAGCCCCGACAGCAAATATGAAAAACTGTTTTTT,CASSPDSKYEKLFF
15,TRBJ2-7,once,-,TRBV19,TGTGCCAGTAGGGCCGGACACTCTTCCCACTACGAGCAGTACTTC,CASRAGHSSHYEQYF
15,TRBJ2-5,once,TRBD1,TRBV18,TGTGCCAGCTCACCACCGCGGACAGGGGCCGAGACCCAGTACTTC,CASSPPRTGAETQYF
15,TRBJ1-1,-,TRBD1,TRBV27,TGTGCCAGCAGTAGGGTCAGGGGGCATGGAACTGAAGCTTTCTTT,CASSRVRGHGTEAFF
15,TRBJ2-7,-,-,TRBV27,TGTGCCAGCAGTTTTGTCTCGACCCAAACTCGCGAGCAGTACTTC,CASSFVSTQTREQYF
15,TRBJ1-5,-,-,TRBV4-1,TGCGCCAGCAGCCAAAGATTAGGGGGAAGTCAGCCCCAGCATTTT,CASSQRLGGSQPQHF
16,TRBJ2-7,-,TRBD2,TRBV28,TGTGCCAGCCACCTGACTAGCGGGAGGGCCGTCGACGAGCAGTACTTC,CASHLTSGRAVDEQYF
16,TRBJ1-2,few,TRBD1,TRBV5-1,TGCGCCAGCAGCTTGGGAGGACAGGGGCTTAACTATGGCTACACCTTC,CASSLGGQGLNYGYTF
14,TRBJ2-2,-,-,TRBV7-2,TGTGCCAGCATCAATACAGGGTTTACCGGGGAGCTGTTTTTT,CASINTGFTGELFF
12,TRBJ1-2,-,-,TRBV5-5,TGTGCCAGCAGCTCACAGGGACTTGGCTACACCTTC,CASSSQGLGYTF
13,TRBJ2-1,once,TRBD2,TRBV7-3,TGTGCCAGCGGCCTAGCGGAGTACAATGAGCAGTTCTTC,CASGLAEYNEQFF
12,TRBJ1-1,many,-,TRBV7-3,TGTGCCAGCAGTACGGGGAACACTGAAGCTTTCTTT,CASSTGNTEAFF
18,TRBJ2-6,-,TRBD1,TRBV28,TGTGCCAGCAGACCAACAGGGGGGTCTTCCCTTGGGGCCAACGTCCTGACTTTC,CASRPTGGSSLGANVLTF
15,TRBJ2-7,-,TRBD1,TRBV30,TGTGCCTGGACCGGGACAGGGGGGGTTCCCTACGAGCAGTACTTC,CAWTGTGGVPYEQYF
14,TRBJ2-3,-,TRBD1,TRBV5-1,TGCGCCAGCAGCCGGGGACAGGGCACAGATACGCAGTATTTT,CASSRGQGTDTQYF
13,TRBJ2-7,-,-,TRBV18,TGTGCCAGCTCACCACAAAGCTCCTACGAGCAGTACTTC,CASSPQSSYEQYF
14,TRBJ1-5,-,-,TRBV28,TGTGCCAGCAGTCGTGGGATTAGCAATCAGCCCCAGCATTTT,CASSRGISNQPQHF
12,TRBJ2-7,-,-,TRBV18,TGTGCCAGCTCACCCGGGACGTACGAGCAGTACTTC,CASSPGTYEQYF
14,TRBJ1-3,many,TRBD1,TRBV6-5,TGTGCCAGCAGTTACCGGACAGGGGGAAACACCATATATTTT,CASSYRTGGNTIYF
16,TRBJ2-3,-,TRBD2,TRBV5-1,TGCGCCAGCAGCTCGGGACTAGCGGGAGAAACAGATACGCAGTATTTT,CASSSGLAGETDTQYF
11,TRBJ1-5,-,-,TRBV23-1,TGCGCCAGCAGTCAAAGTCAGCCCCAGCATTTT,CASSQSQPQHF
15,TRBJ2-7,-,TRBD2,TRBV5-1,TGCGCCAGCAGCCCCGGGGGGGGCCTGGATCACGAGCAGTACTTC,CASSPGGGLDHEQYF
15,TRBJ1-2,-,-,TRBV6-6,TGTGCCAGCAGTTCCAACCGCAGGGGAAACTATGGCTACACCTTC,CASSSNRRGNYGYTF
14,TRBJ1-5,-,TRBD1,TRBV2,TGTGCCAGCAGTGGGACAGGGGGCAATCAGCCCCAGCATTTT,CASSGTGGNQPQHF
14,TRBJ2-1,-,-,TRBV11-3,TGTGCCAGCAGCTTAGGCCTAGCTACGGATGAGCAGTTCTTC,CASSLGLATDEQFF
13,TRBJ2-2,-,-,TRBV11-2,TGTGCCAGCAGCTCAGGGATTGACGGGGAGCTGTTTTTT,CASSSGIDGELFF
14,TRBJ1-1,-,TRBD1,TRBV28,TGTGCCAGCAGTTTATGGACAGGGGGCGGCGAAGCTTTCTTT,CASSLWTGGGEAFF
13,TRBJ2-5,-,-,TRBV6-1,TGTGCCAGCAAACGGCCCACCGAAGAGACCCAGTACTTC,CASKRPTEETQYF
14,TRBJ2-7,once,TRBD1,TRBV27,TGTGCCAGCAGTTCGCAACACAGGGGTGGGGAGCAGTACTTC,CASSSQHRGGEQYF
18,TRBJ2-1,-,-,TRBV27,TGTGCCAGCAGTTTATCGAGGGACGGGACGGGAGTAAACTATCAGCAGTTCTTC,CASSLSRDGTGVNYQQFF
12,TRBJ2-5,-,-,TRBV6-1,TGTGCCAGCAGTAGGGGGACGGAGACCCAGTACTTC,CASSRGTETQYF